The clone carrying this T cell receptor beta chain was detected ten times or more. What it binds is unknown. One entry per CDR3 protein, called by TCRdb with MiXCR from the 5' RACE reads. Of tens of thousands of distinct CDR3 sequences detected, more than 9% appear once; the ten largest clones hold 3% to 4%. V lost 2 bases to trimming and J lost 3 bases, with 10 bases between them. This CDR3 has 13 residues. The V gene's germline CDR1 is DFQATT and CDR2 SNEGSKA (reference sequence). The sample is drawn from a study of neurological immune-mediated disorders. Broader study findings: Across subjects, no CDR3 amino acid sequence appeared in expanded clones of more than one subject, a finding that suggested private repertoires in all groups.

The TCR sequence derives from a woman aged 25-40 years with HTLV-1-associated myelopathy (HAM/TSP). The sequencing input was CD4+ T cells from blood. The chain couples TRBV20-1 to TRBJ1-2, with D possibly being TRBD1 (5 bases). The DNA for the CDR3 is TGCAGTGCTAGAACCGGGACGGACTATGGCTACACCTTC. It yields the protein CSARTGTDYGYTF.